A selection of T cell receptor beta chains follows, all from one sample in a study of T cell repertoires in cytomegalovirus infection. TCRdb independently ran MiXCR on the reads; one entry per CDR3 protein. The sample comprises approximately 730,000 distinct CDR3 sequences, about 28% of which are singletons, and around 13% rests with the top ten. No antigens are known for them. The source was cultured CD8+ T cells from PBMCs, collected from culture after CMV antigen stimulation. These TCRs come from a human donor in good health (CMV status not recorded). Some clones in this sample may be carry-over from other donors' samples. Each CDR3 is given with its conserved first and last residue. D genes are given only for firm matches. Not all rows give a size; the values are once, few, many and, for expanded clones, a class.

D,J,length,V,size,DNA,CDR3
TRBD2,TRBJ2-5,15,TRBV27,-,TGTGCCAGCAGTTTATTGCTAGCGGGGGTGGAGACCCAGTACTTC,CASSLLLAGVETQYF
-,TRBJ1-6,20,TRBV6-5,few,TGTGCCAGCAGTTACTCCTCCGGGACATATGATCCCTCTTTCAATTCACCCCTCCACTTT,CASSYSSGTYDPSFNSPLHF
-,TRBJ1-2,13,TRBV18,-,TGTGCCAGCTCACCATCGGGGGTCTATGGCTACACCTTC,CASSPSGVYGYTF
-,TRBJ1-6,19,TRBV11-2,many,TGTGCCAGCAGCTTAGAGGGTGGCGGCCCGAGCTCCTATAATTCACCCCTCCACTTT,CASSLEGGGPSSYNSPLHF
TRBD2,TRBJ2-7,16,TRBV27,-,TGTGCCAGCAGAAGGTGGGGGAGCGGGGGAACCTACGAGCAGTACTTC,CASRRWGSGGTYEQYF
-,TRBJ2-7,13,TRBV7-2,many,TGTGCCAGCAGCTTAGCCAGGTCCTACGAGCAGTACTTC,CASSLARSYEQYF
-,TRBJ2-2,14,TRBV5-6,-,TGTGCCAGCAGCTTCCCAAGGAACACCGGGGAGCTGTTTTTT,CASSFPRNTGELFF
TRBD2,TRBJ2-1,16,TRBV7-9,once,TGTGCCAGCAGCCCCGGGGGGGGCCCCTCCTACAATGAGCTGTTCTTC,CASSPGGGPSYNELFF
TRBD1,TRBJ1-2,16,TRBV6-1,-,TGTGCCAGCAGGGCCACGCCAGGGGGACTGGTCTTGGGCTACACCTTC,CASRATPGGLVLGYTF
TRBD2,TRBJ2-4,15,TRBV19,-,TGTGCCAGTAGCCGGAGAGGGGAGGGCAAAAACATTCAGTACTTC,CASSRRGEGKNIQYF
TRBD2,TRBJ2-1,15,TRBV12-3/TRBV12-4,few,TGTGCCAGCAGTCCTTTGGGGCGGGGGTACAATGAGCAGTTCTTC,CASSPLGRGYNEQFF
-,TRBJ1-1,14,TRBV6-6,few,TGTGCCAGCAGTTATCGCTTGGGGGTCACTGAAGCTTTCTTT,CASSYRLGVTEAFF
TRBD2,TRBJ2-1,17,TRBV10-3,-,TGTGCCATCAGCGCCACTTTAATTGGCGGGGGATTAAATGAGCAGTTCTTC,CAISATLIGGGLNEQFF
TRBD1,TRBJ1-2,15,TRBV5-8,-,TGTGCCAGCAGCTGGGATATAGGGGGCAAGGACGGCTACACCTTC,CASSWDIGGKDGYTF
TRBD1,TRBJ1-5,17,TRBV7-9,few,TGTGCCAGCAGCTCTACCCGACAGGGAATTAGCAATCAGCCCCAGCATTTT,CASSSTRQGISNQPQHF
-,TRBJ1-2,12,TRBV12-3/TRBV12-4,-,TGTGCCACAGGGGCGGGCTACTATGGCTACACCTTC,CATGAGYYGYTF
-,TRBJ2-1,12,TRBV12-3/TRBV12-4,few,TGTGCCAGCAGTCTCGGGCGGCTAGATATCTTCTTC,CASSLGRLDIFF
-,TRBJ1-1,14,TRBV5-1,-,TGCGCCAGCAGCTTGGGAGACGCAAACACTGAAGCTTTCTTT,CASSLGDANTEAFF
-,TRBJ2-7,16,TRBV19,-,TGTGCCAGTAGTCCACAACCCGGGATCGTGCCCTACGAGCAGTACTTC,CASSPQPGIVPYEQYF